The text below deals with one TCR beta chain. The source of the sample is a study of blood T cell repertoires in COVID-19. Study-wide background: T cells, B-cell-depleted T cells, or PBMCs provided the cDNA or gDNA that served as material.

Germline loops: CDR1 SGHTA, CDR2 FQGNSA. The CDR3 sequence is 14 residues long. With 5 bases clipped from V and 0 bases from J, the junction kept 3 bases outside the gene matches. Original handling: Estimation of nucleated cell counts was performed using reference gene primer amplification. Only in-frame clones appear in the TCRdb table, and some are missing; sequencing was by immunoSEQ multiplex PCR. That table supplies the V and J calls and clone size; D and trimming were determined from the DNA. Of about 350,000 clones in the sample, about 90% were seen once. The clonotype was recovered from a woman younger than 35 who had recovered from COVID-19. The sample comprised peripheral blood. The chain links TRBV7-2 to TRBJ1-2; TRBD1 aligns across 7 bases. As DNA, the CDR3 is TGTGCCAGCAGCGTCGGGACAGCTAACTATGGCTACACCTTC. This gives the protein CASSVGTANYGYTF.